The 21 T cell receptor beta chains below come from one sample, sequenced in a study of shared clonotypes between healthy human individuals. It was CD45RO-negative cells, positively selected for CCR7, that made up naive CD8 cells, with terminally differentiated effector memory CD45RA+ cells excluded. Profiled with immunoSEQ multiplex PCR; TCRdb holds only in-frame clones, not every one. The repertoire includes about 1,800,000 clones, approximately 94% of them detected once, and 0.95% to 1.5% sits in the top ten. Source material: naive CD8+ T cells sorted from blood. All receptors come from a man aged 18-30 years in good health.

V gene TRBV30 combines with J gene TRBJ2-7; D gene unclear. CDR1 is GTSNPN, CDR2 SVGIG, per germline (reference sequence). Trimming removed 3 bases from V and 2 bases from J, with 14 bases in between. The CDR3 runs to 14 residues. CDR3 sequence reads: CAWSAWVYPYEQYF. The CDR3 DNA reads TGTGCCTGGAGCGCCTGGGTGTACCCCTACGAGCAGTACTTC.

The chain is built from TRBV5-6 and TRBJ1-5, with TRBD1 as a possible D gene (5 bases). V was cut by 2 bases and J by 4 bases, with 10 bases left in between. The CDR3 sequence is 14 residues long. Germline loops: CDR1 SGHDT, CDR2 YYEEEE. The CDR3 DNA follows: TGTGCCAGCAGCTTCCGGGGGTATAATCAGCCCCAGCATTTT. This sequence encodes CASSFRGYNQPQHF.

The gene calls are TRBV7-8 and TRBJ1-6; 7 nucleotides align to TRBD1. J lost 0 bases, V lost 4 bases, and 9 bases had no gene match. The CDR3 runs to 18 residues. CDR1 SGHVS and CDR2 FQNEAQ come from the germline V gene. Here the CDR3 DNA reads TGTGCCAGCAGCTCGACCGGGACAGTGAGCTCCTATAATTCACCCCTCCACTTT. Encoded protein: CASSSTGTVSSYNSPLHF.

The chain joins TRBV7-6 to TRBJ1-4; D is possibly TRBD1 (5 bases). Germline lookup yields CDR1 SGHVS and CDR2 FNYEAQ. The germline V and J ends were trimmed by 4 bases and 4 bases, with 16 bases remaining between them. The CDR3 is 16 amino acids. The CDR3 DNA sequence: TGTGCCAGCAGCTCCGGGCCCGGGGGGGATAATGAAAAACTGTTTTTT. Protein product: CASSSGPGGDNEKLFF.

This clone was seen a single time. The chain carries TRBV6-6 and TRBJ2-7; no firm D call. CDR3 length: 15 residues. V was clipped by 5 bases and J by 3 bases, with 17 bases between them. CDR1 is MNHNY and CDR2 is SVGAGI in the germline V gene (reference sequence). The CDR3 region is CASSPLLLGSYEQYF. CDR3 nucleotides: TGTGCCAGCAGTCCACTCCTCTTAGGCAGCTACGAGCAGTACTTC.

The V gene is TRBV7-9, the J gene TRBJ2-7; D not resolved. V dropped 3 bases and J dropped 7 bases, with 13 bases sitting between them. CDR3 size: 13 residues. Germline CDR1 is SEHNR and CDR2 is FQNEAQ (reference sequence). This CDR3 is CASSLPTPGEQYF. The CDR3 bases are TGTGCCAGCAGCTTGCCTACCCCCGGGGAGCAGTACTTC.

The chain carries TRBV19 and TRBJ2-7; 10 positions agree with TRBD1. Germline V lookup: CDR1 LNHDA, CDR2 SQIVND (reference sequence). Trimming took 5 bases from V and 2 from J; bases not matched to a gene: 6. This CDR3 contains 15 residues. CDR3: CASSATDRGAYEQYF. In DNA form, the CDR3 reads TGTGCCAGTAGTGCAACGGACAGGGGGGCCTACGAGCAGTACTTC.

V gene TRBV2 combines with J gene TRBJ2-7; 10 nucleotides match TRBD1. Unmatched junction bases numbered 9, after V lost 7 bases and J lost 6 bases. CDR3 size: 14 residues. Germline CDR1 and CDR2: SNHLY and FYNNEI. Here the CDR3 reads CASIPGTGAPEQYF. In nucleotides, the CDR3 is TGTGCCAGCATCCCCGGGACAGGGGCGCCCGAGCAGTACTTC.

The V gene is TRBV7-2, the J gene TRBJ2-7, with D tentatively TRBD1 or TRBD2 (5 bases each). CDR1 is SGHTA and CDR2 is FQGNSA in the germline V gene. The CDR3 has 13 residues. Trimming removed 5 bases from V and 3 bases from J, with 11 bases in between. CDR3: CASSTGPDYEQYF. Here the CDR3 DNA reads TGTGCCAGCAGCACGGGACCGGACTACGAGCAGTACTTC.

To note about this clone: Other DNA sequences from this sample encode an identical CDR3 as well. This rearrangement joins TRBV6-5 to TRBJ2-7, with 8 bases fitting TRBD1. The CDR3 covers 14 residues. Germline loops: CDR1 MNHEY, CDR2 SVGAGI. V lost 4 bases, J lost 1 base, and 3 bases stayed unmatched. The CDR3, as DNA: TGTGCCAGCAGTTCGACAGGGGAGTCCTACGAGCAGTACTTC. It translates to CASSSTGESYEQYF.

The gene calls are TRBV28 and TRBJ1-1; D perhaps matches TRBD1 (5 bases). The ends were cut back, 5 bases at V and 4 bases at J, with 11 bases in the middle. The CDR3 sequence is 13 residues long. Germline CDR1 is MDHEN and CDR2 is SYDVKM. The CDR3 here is CASSRGFSTEAFF. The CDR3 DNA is TGTGCCAGCAGTAGGGGTTTTAGCACTGAAGCTTTCTTT.

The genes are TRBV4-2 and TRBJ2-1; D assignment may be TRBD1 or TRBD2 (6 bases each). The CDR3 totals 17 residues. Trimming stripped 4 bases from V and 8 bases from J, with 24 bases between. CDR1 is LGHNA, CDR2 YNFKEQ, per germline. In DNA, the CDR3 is TGTGCCAGCAGCCTAAAGGGGGGCGGCCAGGGAAACGATGAGCAGTTCTTC. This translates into CASSLKGGGQGNDEQFF.

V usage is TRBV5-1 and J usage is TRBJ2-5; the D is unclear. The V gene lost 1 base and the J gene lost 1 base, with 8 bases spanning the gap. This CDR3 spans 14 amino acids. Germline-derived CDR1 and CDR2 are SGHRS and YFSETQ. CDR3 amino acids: CASSLLGIQETQYF. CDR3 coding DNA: TGCGCCAGCAGCTTGTTGGGAATCCAAGAGACCCAGTACTTC.

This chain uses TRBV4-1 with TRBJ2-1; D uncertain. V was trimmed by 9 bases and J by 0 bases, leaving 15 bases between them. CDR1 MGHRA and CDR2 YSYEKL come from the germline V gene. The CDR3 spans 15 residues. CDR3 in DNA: TGCGCCAGTAGGTCTACAGAGAACTCCTACAATGAGCAGTTCTTC. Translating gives CASRSTENSYNEQFF.

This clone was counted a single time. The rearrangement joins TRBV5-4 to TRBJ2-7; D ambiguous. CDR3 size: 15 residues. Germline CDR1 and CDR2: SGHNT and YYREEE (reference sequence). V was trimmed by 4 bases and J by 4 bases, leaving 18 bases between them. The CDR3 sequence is CASSPRGDSPYEQYF. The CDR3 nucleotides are TGTGCCAGCAGCCCGCGTGGAGATTCGCCATACGAGCAGTACTTC.

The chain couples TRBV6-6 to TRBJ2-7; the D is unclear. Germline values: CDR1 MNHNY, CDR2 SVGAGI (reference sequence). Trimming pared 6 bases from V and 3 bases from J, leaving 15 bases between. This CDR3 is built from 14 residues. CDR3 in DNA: TGTGCCAGCAGCCCGGGCCCCTCCCTCTACGAGCAGTACTTC. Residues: CASSPGPSLYEQYF.

CDR3 nucleotides: TGTGCCAGCAGCTTCTCCCCGGGGGGATACGAGCAGTACTTC. Translating gives CASSFSPGGYEQYF. The chain recombines TRBV5-8 with TRBJ2-7; the match to TRBD2 covers 7 bases. The germline V gene has CDR1 SGHTS and CDR2 YDEGEE. The V segment lost 2 bases and the J segment 4 bases; nucleotides outside the gene matches: 6. CDR3 length equals 14 residues.

This CDR3 reads CASAWTGGWETQYF. Written as DNA, the CDR3 is TGCGCCAGCGCTTGGACAGGGGGTTGGGAGACCCAGTACTTC. The chain employs TRBV10-2 and TRBJ2-5; 10 nucleotides agree with TRBD1. CDR3 length: 14 residues. V shed 8 bases and J 5 bases; nucleotides not matched to a gene: 8. Germline assignment: CDR1 WSHSY and CDR2 SAAADI.

In DNA form, the CDR3 reads TGTGCCAGCAGCACTCGGGACAGGGGGCTACCCTACGAGCAGTACTTC. Translated: CASSTRDRGLPYEQYF. This sequence joins TRBV7-8 and TRBJ2-7; 12 positions agree with TRBD1. The ends lost 5 bases at V and 2 bases at J; junction bases unmatched: 7. The CDR3 runs to 16 residues. From germline, CDR1 is SGHVS and CDR2 FQNEAQ.

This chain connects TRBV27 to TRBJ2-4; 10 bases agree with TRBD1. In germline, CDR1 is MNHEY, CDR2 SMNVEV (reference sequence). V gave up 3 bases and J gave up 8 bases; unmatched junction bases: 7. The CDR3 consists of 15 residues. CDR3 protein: CASSLTGGGWDIQYF. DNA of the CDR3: TGTGCCAGCAGTTTGACAGGGGGCGGTTGGGACATTCAGTACTTC.

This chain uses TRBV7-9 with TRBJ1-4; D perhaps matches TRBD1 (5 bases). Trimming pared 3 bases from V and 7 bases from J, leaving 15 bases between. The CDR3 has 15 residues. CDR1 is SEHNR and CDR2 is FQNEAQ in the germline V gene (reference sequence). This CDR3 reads CASSFPPGVREKLFF. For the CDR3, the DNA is TGTGCCAGCAGCTTCCCCCCGGGGGTACGTGAAAAACTGTTTTTT.